This T cell receptor (beta chain) was retrieved from a study of blood T cell repertoires in COVID-19. Study context: Samples taken during acute and convalescent COVID-19 were collected in the United States, Italy and Spain. T cells, B-cell-depleted T cells, or PBMCs provided the cDNA or gDNA that served as material.

The CDR3 contains 15 residues. With V trimmed by 5 bases and J by 2 bases, 6 bases remained unmatched. Germline loops: CDR1 SGHVS, CDR2 FNYEAQ. This clone was seen only a few times. Per the authors' pipeline: Quantification of nucleated cells was approximated via reference gene primer amplification. Assay: immunoSEQ multiplex PCR; the TCRdb copy retains only in-frame clones and omits some. That table is the source of V, J and clone size, and D and trimming were worked out from the DNA. The table records a few hundred thousand clones, about 88% of them present only once. This TCR was sampled from a man aged 55-75 years who had recovered from COVID-19. Source material: peripheral blood. The chain is built from TRBV7-6 and TRBJ2-3, with 8 bases lining up with TRBD1. As DNA, the CDR3 is TGTGCCAGCAGCCCGAGGACAGGGCCCACAGATACGCAGTATTTT. Amino acids: CASSPRTGPTDTQYF.